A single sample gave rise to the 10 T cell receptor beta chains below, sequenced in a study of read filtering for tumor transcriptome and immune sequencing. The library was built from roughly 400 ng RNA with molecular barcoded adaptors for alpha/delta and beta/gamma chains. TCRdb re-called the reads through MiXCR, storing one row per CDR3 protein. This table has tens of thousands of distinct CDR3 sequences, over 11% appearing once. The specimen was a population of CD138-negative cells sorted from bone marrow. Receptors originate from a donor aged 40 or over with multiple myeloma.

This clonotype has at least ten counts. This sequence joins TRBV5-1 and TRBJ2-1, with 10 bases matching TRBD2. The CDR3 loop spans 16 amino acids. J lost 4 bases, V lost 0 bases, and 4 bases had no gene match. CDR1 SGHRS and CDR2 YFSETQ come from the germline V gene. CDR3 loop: CASSLGGTSVYNEQFF. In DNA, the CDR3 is TGCGCCAGCAGCTTGGGCGGGACTAGCGTTTACAATGAGCAGTTCTTC.

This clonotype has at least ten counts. Here the CDR3 DNA reads TGTGCCAGCAGCCGGGGGGACAGCAAAAACATTCAGTACTTC. Protein: CASSRGDSKNIQYF. V gene TRBV3-1 combines with J gene TRBJ2-4; possible D gene TRBD1, 7 bases. V lost 4 bases, J lost 3 bases, and 10 bases lay in between. Germline loops: CDR1 LGHDT, CDR2 YNNKEL (reference sequence). The CDR3 consists of 14 residues.

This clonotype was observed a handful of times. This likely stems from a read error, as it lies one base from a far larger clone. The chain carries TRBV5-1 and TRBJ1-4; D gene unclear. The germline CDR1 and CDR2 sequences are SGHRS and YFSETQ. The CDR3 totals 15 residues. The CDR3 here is CASSMISRAADTRYF. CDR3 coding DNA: TGCGCCAGCAGCATGATATCGCGGGCGGCAGATACGCGGTATTTT.

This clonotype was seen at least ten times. The CDR3: CASSETWDAFF. The CDR3 coding sequence is TGTGCCAGCAGTGAAACCTGGGACGCTTTCTTT. The chain couples TRBV2 to TRBJ1-1; weak D call: TRBD1 (5 bases). The V gene's germline CDR1 is SNHLY and CDR2 FYNNEI. Deletions cut 2 bases from V and 11 bases from J, with 9 bases between. The length of the CDR3 is 11 residues. Filled out from reference TRBV2 and TRBJ1-1, the complete variable domain reads EPEVTQTPSHQVTQMGQEVILRCVPISNHLYFYWYRQILGQKVEFLVSFYNNEISEKSEIFDDQFSVERPDGSNFTLKIRSTKLEDSAMYFCASSETWDAFFGQGTRLTVV.

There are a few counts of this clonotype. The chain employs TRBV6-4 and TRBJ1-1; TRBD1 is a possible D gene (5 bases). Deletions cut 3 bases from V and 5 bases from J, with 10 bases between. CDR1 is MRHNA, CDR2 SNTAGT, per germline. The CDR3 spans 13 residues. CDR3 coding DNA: TGTGCCAGCAGTGAAATTGCAGGGACTGAAGCTTTCTTT. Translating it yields CASSEIAGTEAFF.

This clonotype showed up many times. The CDR3 reads CASSIGTGVNNEQFF. The CDR3 bases are TGTGCCAGCAGTATCGGGACAGGGGTAAACAATGAGCAGTTCTTC. This sequence joins TRBV7-9 and TRBJ2-1, with 10 bases fitting TRBD1. The germline gives CDR1 SEHNR, CDR2 FQNEAQ (reference sequence). The CDR3 extends over 15 amino acids. V was pared by 6 bases and J by 5 bases, with 7 bases of the junction left unmatched.

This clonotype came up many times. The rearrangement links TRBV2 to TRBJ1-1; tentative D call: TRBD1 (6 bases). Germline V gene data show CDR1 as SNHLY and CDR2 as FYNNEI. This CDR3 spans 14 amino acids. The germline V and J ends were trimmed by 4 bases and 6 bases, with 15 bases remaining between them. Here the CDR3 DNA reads TGTGCCAGCAGTGGCGGGGGCTTACCTCCTGAAGCTTTCTTT. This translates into CASSGGGLPPEAFF.

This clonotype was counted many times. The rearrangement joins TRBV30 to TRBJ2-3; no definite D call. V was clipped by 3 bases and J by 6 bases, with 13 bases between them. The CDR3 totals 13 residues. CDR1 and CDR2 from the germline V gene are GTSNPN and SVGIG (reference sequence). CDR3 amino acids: CAWRLPGADTQYF. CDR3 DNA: TGTGCCTGGAGGCTCCCCGGAGCGGATACGCAGTATTTT.

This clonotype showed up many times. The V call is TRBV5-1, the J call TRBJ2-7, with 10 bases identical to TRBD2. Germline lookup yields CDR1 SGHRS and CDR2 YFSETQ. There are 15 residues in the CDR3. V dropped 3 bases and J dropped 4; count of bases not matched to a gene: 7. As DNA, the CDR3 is TGCGCCAGCAGCTCCTCTAGCGGGGGACAGTACGAGCAGTACTTC. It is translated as CASSSSSGGQYEQYF.

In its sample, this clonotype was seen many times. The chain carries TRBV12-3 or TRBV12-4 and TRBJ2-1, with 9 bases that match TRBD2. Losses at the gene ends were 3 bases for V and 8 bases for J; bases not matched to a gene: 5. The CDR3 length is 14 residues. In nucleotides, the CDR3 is TGTGCCAGCAGTTTGGCGGGAGGGCTCGATGAGCAGTTCTTC. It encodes CASSLAGGLDEQFF.